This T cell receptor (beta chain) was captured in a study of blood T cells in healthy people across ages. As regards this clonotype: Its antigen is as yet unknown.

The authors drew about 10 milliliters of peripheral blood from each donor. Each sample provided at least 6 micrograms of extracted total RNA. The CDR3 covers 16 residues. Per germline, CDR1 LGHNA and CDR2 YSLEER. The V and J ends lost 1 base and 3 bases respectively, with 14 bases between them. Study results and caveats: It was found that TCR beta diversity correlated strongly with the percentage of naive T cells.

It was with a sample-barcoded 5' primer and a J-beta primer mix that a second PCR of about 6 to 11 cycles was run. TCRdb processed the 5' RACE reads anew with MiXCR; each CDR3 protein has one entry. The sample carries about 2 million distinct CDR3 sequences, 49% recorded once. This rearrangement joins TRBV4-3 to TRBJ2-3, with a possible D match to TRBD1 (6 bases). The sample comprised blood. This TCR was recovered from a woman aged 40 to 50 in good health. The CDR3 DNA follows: TGCGCCAGCAGCCAAGTAGGGGGAAGAAGAACAGATACGCAGTATTTT. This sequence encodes CASSQVGGRRTDTQYF.